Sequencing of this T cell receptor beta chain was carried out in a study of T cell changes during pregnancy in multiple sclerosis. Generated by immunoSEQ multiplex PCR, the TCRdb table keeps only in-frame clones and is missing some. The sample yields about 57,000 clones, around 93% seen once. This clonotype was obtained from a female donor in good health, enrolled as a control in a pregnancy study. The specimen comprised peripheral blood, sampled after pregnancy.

For the CDR3, the DNA is TGTGCCAGCAGCCACCGTACGGCACCCCTCCACTTT. It yields the protein CASSHRTAPLHF. This chain joins TRBV6-5 and TRBJ1-6; no definite D call. The CDR3 length is 12 residues. CDR1 and CDR2 (germline): MNHEY, SVGAGI. The germline V and J ends were trimmed by 6 bases and 11 bases, with 11 bases remaining between them.